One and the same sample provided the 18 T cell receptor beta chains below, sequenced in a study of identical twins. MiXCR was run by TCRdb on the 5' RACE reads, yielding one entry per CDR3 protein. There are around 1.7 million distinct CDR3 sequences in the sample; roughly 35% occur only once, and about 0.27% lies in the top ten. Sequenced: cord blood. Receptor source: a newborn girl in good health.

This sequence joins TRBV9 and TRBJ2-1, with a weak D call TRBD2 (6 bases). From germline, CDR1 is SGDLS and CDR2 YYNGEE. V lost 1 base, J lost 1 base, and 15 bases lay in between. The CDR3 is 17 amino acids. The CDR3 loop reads CASSVRTSSFSYNEQFF. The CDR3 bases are TGTGCCAGCAGCGTACGAACTAGCTCCTTTTCCTACAATGAGCAGTTCTTC.

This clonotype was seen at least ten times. Here the CDR3 DNA reads TGTGCCAGCAGTAGGGAGACCCAGTACTTC. As protein: CASSRETQYF. The rearrangement links TRBV28 to TRBJ2-5; no definite D call. Per the germline V gene, CDR1 is MDHEN and CDR2 is SYDVKM. The CDR3 contains 10 residues. V shed 5 bases and J shed 5 bases, with 3 bases lying between them. Supplemented by reference TRBV28 and TRBJ2-5, the full variable domain reads DVKVTQSSRYLVKRTGEKVFLECVQDMDHENMFWYRQDPGLGLRLIYFSYDVKMKEKGDIPEGYSVSREKKERFSLILESASTNQTSMYLCASSRETQYFGPGTRLLVL.

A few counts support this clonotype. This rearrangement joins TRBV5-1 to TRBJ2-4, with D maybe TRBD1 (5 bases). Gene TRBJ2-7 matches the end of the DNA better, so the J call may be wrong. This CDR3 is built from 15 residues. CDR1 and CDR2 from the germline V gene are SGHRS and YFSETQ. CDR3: CASSPKGAAPYEQYF. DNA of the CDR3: TGCGCCAGCAGCCCCAAAGGGGCAGCTCCCTACGAGCAGTACTTC.

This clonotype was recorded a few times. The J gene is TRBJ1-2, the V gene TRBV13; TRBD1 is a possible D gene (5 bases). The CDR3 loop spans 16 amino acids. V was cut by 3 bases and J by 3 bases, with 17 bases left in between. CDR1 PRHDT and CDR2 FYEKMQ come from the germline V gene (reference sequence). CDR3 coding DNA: TGTGCCAGCAGCTTGACCTGGCTAGGGGTCTACTATGGCTACACCTTC. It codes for CASSLTWLGVYYGYTF.

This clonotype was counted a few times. Here the CDR3 reads CASSQAHTDSYEQYF. CDR3 bases: TGTGCCAGCAGCCAAGCCCACACGGACTCCTACGAGCAGTACTTC. V usage is TRBV3-1 and J usage is TRBJ2-7; D ambiguous. Trimming took 1 base from V and 0 from J, leaving 10 bases between them. The CDR3 consists of 15 residues. In germline, CDR1 is LGHDT, CDR2 YNNKEL (reference sequence).

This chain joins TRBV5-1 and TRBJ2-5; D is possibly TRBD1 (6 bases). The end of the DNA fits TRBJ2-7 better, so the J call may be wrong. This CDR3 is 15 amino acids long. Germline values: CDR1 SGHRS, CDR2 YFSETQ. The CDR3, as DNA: TGCGCCAGCAGCACCAGGGACACCCTCTCGTCCGAGCAGTACTTC. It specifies CASSTRDTLSSEQYF.

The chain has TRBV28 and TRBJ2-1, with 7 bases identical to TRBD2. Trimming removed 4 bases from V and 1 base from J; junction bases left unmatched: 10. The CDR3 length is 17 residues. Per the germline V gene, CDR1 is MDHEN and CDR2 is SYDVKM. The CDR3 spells CASSWSWGGSSYNEQFF. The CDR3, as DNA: TGTGCCAGCAGTTGGTCGTGGGGCGGGAGTTCCTACAATGAGCAGTTCTTC.

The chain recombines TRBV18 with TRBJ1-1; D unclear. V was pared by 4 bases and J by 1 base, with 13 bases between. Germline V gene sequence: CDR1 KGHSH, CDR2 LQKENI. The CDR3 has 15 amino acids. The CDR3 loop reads CASSLSGQENTEAFF. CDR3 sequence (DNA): TGTGCCAGCTCACTGTCCGGGCAGGAGAACACTGAAGCTTTCTTT.

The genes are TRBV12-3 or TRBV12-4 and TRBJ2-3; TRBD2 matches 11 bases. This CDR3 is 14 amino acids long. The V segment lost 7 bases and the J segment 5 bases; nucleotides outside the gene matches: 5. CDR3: CASTPTSGEDTQYF. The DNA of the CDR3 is TGTGCCAGCACCCCGACTAGCGGGGAAGATACGCAGTATTTT.

CDR3 bases: TGTGCCAGCAGTGAACAGGGGATCACTGAAGCTTTCTTT. Amino acids: CASSEQGITEAFF. This rearrangement joins TRBV25-1 to TRBJ1-1, with D perhaps matching TRBD1 (6 bases). V was cut by 2 bases and J by 4 bases, with 8 bases left in between. This CDR3 has 13 amino acids. Germline CDR1 reads MGHDK; CDR2 reads SYGVNS.

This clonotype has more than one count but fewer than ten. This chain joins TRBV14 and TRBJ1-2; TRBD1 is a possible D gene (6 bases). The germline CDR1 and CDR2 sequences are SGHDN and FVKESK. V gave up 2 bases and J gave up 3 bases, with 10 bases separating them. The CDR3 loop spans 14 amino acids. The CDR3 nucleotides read TGTGCCAGCAGCCAAACCACAGGGTACTATGGCTACACCTTC. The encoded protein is CASSQTTGYYGYTF.

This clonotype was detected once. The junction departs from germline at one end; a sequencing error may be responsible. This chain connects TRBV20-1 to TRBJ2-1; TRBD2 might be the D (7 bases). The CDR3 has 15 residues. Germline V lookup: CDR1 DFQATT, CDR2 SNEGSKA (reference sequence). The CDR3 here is CSAWNREGSYNGQFF. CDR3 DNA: TGCAGTGCTTGGAACAGGGAGGGGTCCTACAATGGGCAGTTCTTC.

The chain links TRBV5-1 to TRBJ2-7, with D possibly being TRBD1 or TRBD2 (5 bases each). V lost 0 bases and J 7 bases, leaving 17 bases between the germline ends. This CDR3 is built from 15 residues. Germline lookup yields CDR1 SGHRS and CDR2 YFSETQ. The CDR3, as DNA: TGCGCCAGCAGCTTGGTGGGGACCCCAAACAATGAGCAGTACTTC. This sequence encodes CASSLVGTPNNEQYF.

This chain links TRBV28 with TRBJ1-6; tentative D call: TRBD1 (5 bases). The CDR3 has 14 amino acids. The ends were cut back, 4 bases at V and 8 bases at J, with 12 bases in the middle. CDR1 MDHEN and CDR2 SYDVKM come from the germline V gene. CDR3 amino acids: CASSSSRAYSPLHF. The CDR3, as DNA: TGTGCCAGCAGTTCCTCCAGGGCCTATTCACCCCTCCACTTT.

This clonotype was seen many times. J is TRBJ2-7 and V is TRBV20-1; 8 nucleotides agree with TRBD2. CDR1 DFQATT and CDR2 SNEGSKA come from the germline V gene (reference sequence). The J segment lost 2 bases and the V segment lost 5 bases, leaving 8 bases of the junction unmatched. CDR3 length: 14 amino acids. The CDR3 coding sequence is TGCAGTGCTGAGATAGCGGGGACACCCTACGAGCAGTACTTC. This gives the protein CSAEIAGTPYEQYF.

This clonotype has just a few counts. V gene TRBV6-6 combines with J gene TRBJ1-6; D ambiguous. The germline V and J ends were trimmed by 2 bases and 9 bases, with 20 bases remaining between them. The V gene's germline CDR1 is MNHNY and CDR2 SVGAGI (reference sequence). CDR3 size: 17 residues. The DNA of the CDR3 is TGTGCCAGCAGTTACCTTTACATCAATCGCTGGGGTTCACCCCTCCACTTT. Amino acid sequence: CASSYLYINRWGSPLHF.

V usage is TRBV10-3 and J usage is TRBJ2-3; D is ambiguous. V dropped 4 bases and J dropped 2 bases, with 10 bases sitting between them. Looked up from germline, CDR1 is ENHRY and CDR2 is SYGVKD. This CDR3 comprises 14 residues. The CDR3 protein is CAISAVSTTDTQYF. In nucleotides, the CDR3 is TGTGCCATCAGTGCGGTCTCAACCACAGATACGCAGTATTTT.

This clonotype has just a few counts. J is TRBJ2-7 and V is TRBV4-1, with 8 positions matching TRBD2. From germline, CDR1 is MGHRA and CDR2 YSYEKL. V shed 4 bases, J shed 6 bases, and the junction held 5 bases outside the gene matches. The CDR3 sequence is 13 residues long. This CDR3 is CASSRKTSAEQYF. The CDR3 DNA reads TGCGCCAGCAGCCGCAAGACTAGCGCCGAGCAGTACTTC.